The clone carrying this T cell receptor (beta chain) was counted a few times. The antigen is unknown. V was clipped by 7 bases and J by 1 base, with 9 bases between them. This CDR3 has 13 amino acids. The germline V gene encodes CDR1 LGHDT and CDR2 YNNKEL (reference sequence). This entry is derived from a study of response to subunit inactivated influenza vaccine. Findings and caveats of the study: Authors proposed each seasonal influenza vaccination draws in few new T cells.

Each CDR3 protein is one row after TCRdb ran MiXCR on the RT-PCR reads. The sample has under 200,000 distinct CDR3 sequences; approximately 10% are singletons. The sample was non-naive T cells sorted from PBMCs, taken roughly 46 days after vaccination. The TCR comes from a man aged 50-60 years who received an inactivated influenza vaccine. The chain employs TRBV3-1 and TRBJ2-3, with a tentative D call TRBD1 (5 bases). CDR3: CASTQGRTDTQYF. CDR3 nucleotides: TGTGCCAGCACTCAGGGTCGCACAGATACGCAGTATTTT.